This T cell receptor (beta chain) was identified during a study of blood T cell repertoires in COVID-19. At the level of the study: The samples span acute and convalescent COVID-19 from the United States, Italy and Spain.

Germline CDR1 reads SGHAT; CDR2 reads FQNNGV. V lost 2 bases, J lost 3 bases, and 11 bases lay in between. The CDR3 contains 15 residues. Only in-frame clones appear in the TCRdb table, and some are missing; sequencing was by immunoSEQ multiplex PCR. The sample shows more than 110,000 clones, 70% to 85% of them seen only once. The sequence came from a human donor in a cohort sampled during active COVID-19. Sequenced input: peripheral blood. V gene TRBV11-2 combines with J gene TRBJ1-5, with D possibly matching TRBD1 (6 bases). The DNA for the CDR3 is TGTGCCAGCAGCTTATTCGCAGGGGACAATCAGCCCCAGCATTTT. It is translated as CASSLFAGDNQPQHF.